One sample yielded the 3 T cell receptor beta chains listed below, sequenced in a study of a mutant IDH1 vaccine in newly diagnosed glioma. Time point here: week 47, end of study. Every vaccination contained 300 ug of the mutant IDH1 20-mer peptide and was paired with topical imiquimod. Some clones are missing from TCRdb's copy, which holds only in-frame ones; the method was immunoSEQ multiplex PCR. The sample carries about 34,000 clones, 85% to 90% recorded once. Which antigens these TCRs recognize remains unknown. Source: PBMCs, taken from a glioma patient whose treatment included an IDH1 peptide vaccine. These receptors were collected from a woman aged 30 to 39 with glioma.

V is TRBV27 and J is TRBJ1-5, with TRBD1 identical over 8 bases. The V and J ends lost 4 bases and 7 bases, in that order; junction bases with no gene match: 6. The CDR3 extends over 14 amino acids. CDR1 and CDR2 from the germline V gene are MNHEY and SMNVEV (reference sequence). DNA of the CDR3: TGTGCCAGCAGTTATGGACAGGGCGGACAGCCCCAGCATTTT. Its protein is CASSYGQGGQPQHF.

The table lists this clone with a count of one. One end of the junction is discordant with germline, which a read error may explain. The rearrangement uses TRBV5-1 and TRBJ2-3; TRBD2 might be the D (5 bases). The length of the CDR3 is 15 residues. Germline V gives CDR1 SGHRS, CDR2 YFSETQ. CDR3 nucleotide sequence: TGCGCCAGCAGCCAATCCCGACCTAGCACAGATACACAGTATTTT. This sequence encodes CASSQSRPSTDTQYF.

V is TRBV6-5 and J is TRBJ1-1; D is possibly TRBD1 (5 bases). The CDR3 sequence is 13 residues long. Looked up from germline, CDR1 is MNHEY and CDR2 is SVGAGI. V dropped 5 bases and J dropped 5 bases, with 12 bases sitting between them. CDR3 sequence: CASSQGSKTEAFF. DNA of the CDR3: TGTGCCAGCAGTCAGGGTAGTAAGACTGAAGCTTTCTTT.